What follows are 22 T cell receptor beta chains derived from one specimen sequenced in a study of blood T cells in healthy people across ages. Next came a second PCR, run for about 6 to 12 cycles, which used a sample-barcoded 5' primer along with a J-beta primer mix. TCRdb re-derived calls from the 5' RACE reads in MiXCR, one entry per CDR3 protein. Of 1,500,000 or so distinct CDR3 sequences listed, approximately 39% are singletons. Sequencing was done on a sample of blood. These receptors came from a woman younger than 30 in good health.

Notes on this clonotype: An end of the junction does not agree with germline; a read error may underlie this. The rearrangement uses TRBV7-9 and TRBJ1-2; D uncertain. Germline values: CDR1 SEHNR, CDR2 FQNEAQ (reference sequence). The CDR3 consists of 13 residues. Written as DNA, the CDR3 is TGTGCCAGCAGGCCTATGCTTTATCCTGGCTGCACCTTC. Translation: CASRPMLYPGCTF.

This clonotype was recorded a few times. In DNA, the CDR3 is TGTGCCAGCAGCTTCGGGCAGGGGAGATACGAGCAGTACTTC. Protein product: CASSFGQGRYEQYF. The rearrangement links TRBV7-2 to TRBJ2-7, with D possibly being TRBD1 (6 bases). V was cut by 3 bases and J by 4 bases, with 13 bases left in between. The CDR3 sequence is 14 residues long. CDR1 and CDR2 from the germline V gene are SGHTA and FQGNSA.

This clonotype was seen more than once but under ten times. J is TRBJ1-6 and V is TRBV20-1; no firm D call. The CDR3 contains 15 residues. Per the germline V gene, CDR1 is DFQATT and CDR2 is SNEGSKA (reference sequence). The germline V and J ends were trimmed by 2 bases and 5 bases, with 13 bases remaining between them. The CDR3: CSARPRGRDNSPLHF. The CDR3, as DNA: TGCAGTGCTAGACCCCGGGGTAGAGATAATTCACCCCTCCACTTT.

J is TRBJ2-7 and V is TRBV5-1; D gene uncertain. Germline assignment: CDR1 SGHRS and CDR2 YFSETQ. V was pared by 2 bases and J by 6 bases, with 21 bases between. This CDR3 has 16 amino acids. CDR3 coding DNA: TGCGCCAGCAGCTTTTCAGGACGATTACATAGCCGCGAGCAGTACTTC. It is translated as CASSFSGRLHSREQYF.

In its sample, this clonotype was seen a few times. The chain carries TRBV4-3 and TRBJ2-7, with D unclear. The CDR3 is 15 residues long. Germline V lookup: CDR1 LGHNA, CDR2 YSLEER. V lost 0 bases and J lost 5, with 14 bases in between. This chain's CDR3 is CASSQDLENRDEQYF. The CDR3 DNA sequence: TGCGCCAGCAGCCAAGATCTTGAAAACAGAGACGAGCAGTACTTC.

The rearrangement joins TRBV12-3 or TRBV12-4 to TRBJ2-1, with TRBD2 identical over 7 bases. This CDR3 region has 17 residues. With V trimmed by 0 bases and J by 0 bases, 5 bases remained unmatched. The CDR3 region is CASSLALGGSSYNEQFF. CDR3 bases: TGTGCCAGCAGTTTAGCGCTGGGCGGGAGCTCCTACAATGAGCAGTTCTTC.

The gene calls are TRBV6-5 and TRBJ1-1; D perhaps matches TRBD1 (6 bases). V was clipped by 2 bases and J by 5 bases, with 12 bases between them. The CDR3 is made up of 14 amino acids. Germline CDR1 reads MNHEY; CDR2 reads SVGAGI. Here the CDR3 DNA reads TGTGCCAGCAGTTACCAGGGGTCGAGGACTGAAGCTTTCTTT. Translating gives CASSYQGSRTEAFF.

The chain links TRBV7-2 to TRBJ2-1, with TRBD2 matching 7 bases. Germline values: CDR1 SGHTA, CDR2 FQGNSA. The CDR3 contains 16 residues. The J segment lost 2 bases and the V segment lost 2 bases, leaving 6 bases of the junction unmatched. The CDR3 DNA reads TGTGCCAGCAGCTTAACGGCGGGAGACCCCTACAATGAGCAGTTCTTC. Its protein product is CASSLTAGDPYNEQFF.

This rearrangement joins TRBV27 to TRBJ2-1, with D possibly being TRBD2 (7 bases). The CDR3 contains 15 residues. Germline CDR1 MNHEY, CDR2 SMNVEV (reference sequence). V was pared by 2 bases and J by 7 bases, with 15 bases between. CDR3 in amino acids: CASSLRGGVVNEQFF. CDR3 bases: TGTGCCAGCAGTTTAAGGGGGGGCGTAGTGAATGAGCAGTTCTTC.

In this sample, this clonotype turned up a few times. The CDR3 region is CASSAFTAYGYTF. The DNA for the CDR3 is TGTGCCAGCAGCGCCTTCACAGCTTATGGCTACACCTTC. The chain links TRBV6-5 to TRBJ1-2; D is unclear. Germline assignment: CDR1 MNHEY and CDR2 SVGAGI. Trimming pared 6 bases from V and 5 bases from J, leaving 13 bases between. This CDR3 is built from 13 residues.

The rearrangement uses TRBV7-2 and TRBJ1-5; D is undetermined. V was cut by 3 bases and J by 2 bases, with 11 bases left in between. Germline V gives CDR1 SGHTA, CDR2 FQGNSA. CDR3 length equals 15 residues. CDR3 coding DNA: TGTGCCAGCAGCTTCACCGGACTAGGCAATCAGCCCCAGCATTTT. It encodes CASSFTGLGNQPQHF. The full variable domain, in which reference TRBV7-2 and TRBJ1-5 provide the parts outside the CDR3, is GAGVSQSPSNKVTEKGKDVELRCDPISGHTALYWYRQSLGQGLEFLIYFQGNSAPDKSGLPSDRFSAERTGGSVSTLTIQRTQQEDSAVYLCASSFTGLGNQPQHFGDGTRLSIL.

This sequence joins TRBV12-3 or TRBV12-4 and TRBJ2-6; D is unresolved. Trimming took 1 base from V and 0 from J, leaving 7 bases between them. The CDR3 is 16 amino acids. The CDR3 coding sequence is TGTGCCAGCAGTTTAGTGTACGGCTCTGGGGCCAACGTCCTGACTTTC. Its translation is CASSLVYGSGANVLTF.

The rearrangement links TRBV7-2 to TRBJ2-5, with 13 nucleotides matching TRBD2. Trimming took 1 base from V and 0 from J; bases not matched to a gene: 8. The CDR3 is 19 residues long. Germline V gives CDR1 SGHTA, CDR2 FQGNSA. The DNA of the CDR3 is TGTGCCAGCAGCTTAGTTGGGACTAGCGGGATAAAGTACCAAGAGACCCAGTACTTC. Protein: CASSLVGTSGIKYQETQYF.

The V gene is TRBV3-1, the J gene TRBJ2-5; possibly TRBD1 for D (7 bases). Matching the DNA end better, TRBJ2-7 makes the J call doubtful. The CDR3 consists of 15 residues. CDR1 is LGHDT and CDR2 is YNNKEL in the germline V gene (reference sequence). The CDR3 is CASSQGVHRGGEQYF. CDR3 bases: TGTGCCAGCAGCCAAGGTGTTCACAGGGGAGGCGAGCAGTACTTC.

J is TRBJ1-2 and V is TRBV27, with TRBD1 as a possible D gene (5 bases). The length of the CDR3 is 15 residues. Germline V CDR1 and CDR2: MNHEY, SMNVEV (reference sequence). Trimming left V 7 bases short and J 6 bases short, with 21 bases between. The CDR3 sequence is CASTTRQPTTDGYTF. Here the CDR3 DNA reads TGTGCCAGCACTACGAGACAGCCGACCACCGATGGCTACACCTTC.

V usage is TRBV10-3 and J usage is TRBJ1-6, with a tentative D call TRBD1 (5 bases). Trimming stripped 6 bases from V and 9 bases from J, with 12 bases between. CDR1 is ENHRY and CDR2 is SYGVKD in the germline V gene. The CDR3 spans 13 residues. Here the CDR3 reads CAISLDSFSPLHF. The CDR3 DNA is TGTGCCATCAGCCTCGACAGTTTTTCACCCCTCCACTTT.

This clonotype has at least ten counts. The chain has TRBV7-2 and TRBJ1-2; TRBD1 matches 7 bases. CDR3 length: 14 amino acids. The V segment lost 2 bases and the J segment 4 bases; nucleotides outside the gene matches: 4. The germline V gene encodes CDR1 SGHTA and CDR2 FQGNSA. Here the CDR3 reads CASSLSTGTYGYTF. CDR3 DNA sequence: TGTGCCAGCAGCTTATCGACAGGGACCTATGGCTACACCTTC. The full variable domain, completed using reference TRBV7-2 and TRBJ1-2, is GAGVSQSPSNKVTEKGKDVELRCDPISGHTALYWYRQSLGQGLEFLIYFQGNSAPDKSGLPSDRFSAERTGGSVSTLTIQRTQQEDSAVYLCASSLSTGTYGYTFGSGTRLTVV.

This clonotype was recorded a few times. The V gene is TRBV7-2, the J gene TRBJ1-2; D ambiguous. This CDR3 is built from 13 residues. V was pared by 5 bases and J by 8 bases, with 15 bases between. CDR1 is SGHTA, CDR2 FQGNSA, per germline. The CDR3 protein is CASSVGSGNGYTF. CDR3 in DNA: TGTGCCAGCAGCGTAGGGTCCGGTAACGGCTACACCTTC. Full variable domain (outside the CDR3, taken from reference TRBV7-2 and TRBJ1-2): GAGVSQSPSNKVTEKGKDVELRCDPISGHTALYWYRQSLGQGLEFLIYFQGNSAPDKSGLPSDRFSAERTGGSVSTLTIQRTQQEDSAVYLCASSVGSGNGYTFGSGTRLTVV.

In its sample, this clonotype was seen once. V and J are TRBV20-1 and TRBJ1-2, with 8 bases aligning to TRBD1. Per the germline V gene, CDR1 is DFQATT and CDR2 is SNEGSKA (reference sequence). Trimming removed 6 bases from V and 7 bases from J; junction bases left unmatched: 10. The CDR3 is 13 residues long. The CDR3 DNA follows: TGCAGTGCCCCCGACAGGGGACTTTCTGGCTACACCTTC. This gives the protein CSAPDRGLSGYTF.

The chain links TRBV6-1 to TRBJ2-1; possibly TRBD1 for D (6 bases). CDR1 is MNHNS, CDR2 SASEGT, per germline. The CDR3 is 14 amino acids. V lost 4 bases and J lost 4, with 11 bases in between. CDR3 amino acids: CASSGPRGYNEQFF. The DNA of the CDR3 is TGTGCCAGCAGTGGGCCGAGGGGGTACAATGAGCAGTTCTTC.

The J gene is TRBJ1-4, the V gene TRBV6-5; D might be TRBD1 (5 bases). The CDR3 is 11 residues long. The germline CDR1 and CDR2 sequences are MNHEY and SVGAGI. V was pared by 7 bases and J by 8 bases, with 8 bases between. CDR3 sequence (DNA): TGTGCCAGCAAGGGACTGGAAAAACTGTTTTTT. Protein product: CASKGLEKLFF.

This clonotype was recorded a few times. The chain recombines TRBV25-1 with TRBJ1-2; no firm D call. Germline V gives CDR1 MGHDK, CDR2 SYGVNS. V lost 3 bases and J 8 bases, leaving 16 bases between the germline ends. This CDR3 comprises 14 residues. The CDR3 sequence is CASSDLGYPRGYTF. The CDR3 region has the DNA TGTGCCAGCAGTGACCTGGGGTATCCGAGGGGCTACACCTTC.